The present entry profiles one T cell receptor beta chain with its context. How the authors handled the data: Quantification of nucleated cells was approximated via reference gene primer amplification. Data came from immunoSEQ multiplex PCR; TCRdb stores just in-frame clones and leaves some out. D and trimming come from the DNA, and the V and J calls and clone size come from that table. The sample lists about 280,000 clones, 75% to 85% occurring once. This sample was included in a study of blood T cell repertoires in COVID-19. At the level of the study: Italy, Spain and the United States were the sources of the convalescent and acute COVID-19 samples. PBMCs, B-cell-depleted T cells, or T cells were the source of the cDNA or gDNA that made up the material.

Germline CDR1 and CDR2: SEHNR and FQNEAQ (reference sequence). V shed 3 bases and J 3 bases; nucleotides not matched to a gene: 15. This CDR3 has 18 amino acids. The TCR comes from a man aged 45-60 years with active or convalescent COVID-19. This sequence joins TRBV7-9 and TRBJ2-3; 7 bases fit TRBD2. The specimen was peripheral blood. The CDR3 DNA reads TGTGCCAGCAGCTTTAGCCTAGCGCGGGAGTTTGGAACAGATACGCAGTATTTT. This translates into CASSFSLAREFGTDTQYF. The variable domain in full, with the rest retrieved from reference TRBV7-9 and TRBJ2-3, is DTGVSQNPRHKITKRGQNVTFRCDPISEHNRLYWYRQTLGQGPEFLTYFQNEAQLEKSRLLSDRFSAERPKGSFSTLEIQRTEQGDSAMYLCASSFSLAREFGTDTQYFGPGTRLTVL.